This T cell receptor beta chain derives from a study of blood T cells in healthy people across ages. The authors ran a second PCR of 7 to 11 cycles using a sample-barcoded 5' primer and a J-beta primer mix. In TCRdb, the 5' RACE reads were re-called with MiXCR into one record per CDR3 protein. The sample carries about 970,000 distinct CDR3 sequences, 51% recorded once. About this clonotype itself: Antigen: not known.

Study conclusions and caveats: Researchers deemed the diversity estimates from one million T cells underestimates.

Germline-derived CDR1 and CDR2 are LGHDT and YNNKEL (reference sequence). This CDR3 is 16 amino acids long. V dropped 0 bases and J dropped 8 bases, with 16 bases sitting between them. The sequence was collected from a woman aged 55-75 years in good health. The sequenced sample was blood. This chain links TRBV3-1 with TRBJ1-4, with D possibly matching TRBD1 (6 bases). The chain's CDR3 is CASSQENRVGKEKLFF. For the CDR3, the DNA is TGTGCCAGCAGCCAAGAGAACAGGGTTGGCAAGGAAAAACTGTTTTTT.